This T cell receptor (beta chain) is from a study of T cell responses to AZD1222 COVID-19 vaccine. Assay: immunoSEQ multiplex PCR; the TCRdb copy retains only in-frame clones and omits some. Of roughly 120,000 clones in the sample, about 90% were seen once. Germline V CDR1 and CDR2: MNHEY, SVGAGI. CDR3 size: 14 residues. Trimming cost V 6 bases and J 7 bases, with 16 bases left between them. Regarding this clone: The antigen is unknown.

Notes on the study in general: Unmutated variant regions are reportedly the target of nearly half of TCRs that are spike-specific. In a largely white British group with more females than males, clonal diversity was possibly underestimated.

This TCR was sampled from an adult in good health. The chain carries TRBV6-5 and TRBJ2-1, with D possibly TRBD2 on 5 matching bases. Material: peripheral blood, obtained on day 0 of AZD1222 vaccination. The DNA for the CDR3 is TGTGCCAGCAGACCAACTAGTATTGGAAATGAGCAGTTCTTC. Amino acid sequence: CASRPTSIGNEQFF.